The 3 T cell receptor beta chains given below trace back to one sample, sequenced in a study of shared clonotypes between healthy human individuals. Using immunoSEQ multiplex PCR, the repertoire was profiled, and TCRdb retains in-frame clones only, with some absent. The sample has around 1.4 million clones, 97% to 99% seen once; the top ten hold 0.36%. The specimen was naive CD4+ T cells sorted from blood. Noted subset: CD45RA+ positively selected. The receptors here all came from a young man in good health.

The chain is built from TRBV2 and TRBJ2-1, with 9 bases aligning to TRBD2. Germline V gene sequence: CDR1 SNHLY, CDR2 FYNNEI. V trimming: 8 bases; J trimming: 6 bases; junction bases outside the gene matches: 5. The CDR3 spans 13 residues. This CDR3 reads CASEREAGNEQFF. CDR3 coding DNA: TGTGCCAGCGAGCGGGAGGCCGGCAATGAGCAGTTCTTC. The variable domain in full, completed from reference TRBV2 and TRBJ2-1, reads EPEVTQTPSHQVTQMGQEVILRCVPISNHLYFYWYRQILGQKVEFLVSFYNNEISEKSEIFDDQFSVERPDGSNFTLKIRSTKLEDSAMYFCASEREAGNEQFFGPGTRLTVL.

This clone occurred once. This sequence joins TRBV15 and TRBJ1-4; D is possibly TRBD1 (6 bases). Between the trimmed V and J ends, which lost 1 base and 8 bases, there was a span of 8 bases. Per the germline V gene, CDR1 is LNHNV and CDR2 is YYDKDF (reference sequence). The CDR3 covers 13 residues. CDR3 in amino acids: CATSRAGAEKLFF. The CDR3 DNA is TGTGCCACCAGCAGAGCGGGGGCCGAAAAACTGTTTTTT. Full variable domain (rest looked up from reference TRBV15 and TRBJ1-4): DAMVIQNPRYQVTQFGKPVTLSCSQTLNHNVMYWYQQKSSQAPKLLFHYYDKDFNNEADTPDNFQSRRPNTSFCFLDIRSPGLGDTAMYLCATSRAGAEKLFFGSGTQLSVL.

Notes on this clone: The identical CDR3 is also encoded by other nucleotide sequences in the sample. The chain is built from TRBV7-2 and TRBJ2-7; the D gene is possibly TRBD2 (6 bases). Germline CDR1 SGHTA, CDR2 FQGNSA. The CDR3 has 14 amino acids. V lost 3 bases and J lost 2, with 11 bases in between. The CDR3 protein is CASSLGGVTYEQYF. CDR3 bases: TGTGCCAGCAGCTTGGGCGGGGTAACCTACGAGCAGTACTTC.